This TCR beta chain was observed in a study of CD8 T cells in ankylosing spondylitis. Study conclusions and caveats: In ankylosing spondylitis blood, a motif of 7 to 9 highly homologous TCR beta variants appeared characteristic.

TCRdb reprocessed the 5' RACE reads via MiXCR and lists one record per CDR3 protein. The table has 450,000 to 550,000 distinct CDR3 sequences, about 5.7% seen once; the top ten hold under 4.5%. At least ten counts were recorded for this clonotype. Its antigen is currently unknown. V lost 3 bases and J 8 bases, leaving 12 bases between the germline ends. The CDR3 length is 13 residues. The sample consisted of blood, either unsorted or a sorted T cell fraction (not recorded which). V and J are TRBV12-3 or TRBV12-4 and TRBJ2-3; perhaps TRBD2 as D (6 bases). The sequence derives from a male donor with ankylosing spondylitis. CDR3 coding DNA: TGTGCCAGCAGTTTTAGGCAGGAGGGTACGCAGTATTTT. This encodes CASSFRQEGTQYF.